Listed below are T cell receptor beta chains from one sample, sequenced in a study of T-cell reconstitution after alpha-beta-depleted transplantation in children. TCRdb re-analysed the PCR reads in MiXCR, keeping a single row per CDR3 protein. This sample has about 190,000 distinct CDR3 sequences, with around 7% found just once. Sequenced material: PBMCs from the stem cell graft donor, taken from the stem cell graft. The receptors here all came from a human donor who donated a stem cell graft to a child with Wiskott-Aldrich syndrome. Each CDR3 is given with its conserved first and last residue. The order of the fields is D gene, clone size, V gene, J gene, CDR3 protein, CDR3 DNA. The D gene is left open where the match is weak. The size field is filled for only some rows; it gives once, few, many or a size class.

D gene: TRBD2
clone size: NA
V gene: TRBV11-2
J gene: TRBJ2-1
CDR3 protein: CASSLVPLAGGPGIAEQFF
CDR3 DNA: TGTGCCAGCAGCTTAGTTCCCCTAGCGGGAGGGCCTGGGATTGCTGAGCAGTTCTTC

D gene: TRBD1
clone size: many
V gene: TRBV4-2
J gene: TRBJ2-7
CDR3 protein: CASSQDSHRTGDYEQYF
CDR3 DNA: TGTGCCAGCAGCCAAGATTCGCACAGGACAGGTGACTACGAGCAGTACTTC

D gene: NA
clone size: few
V gene: TRBV18
J gene: TRBJ2-7
CDR3 protein: CASSPLGQRYSYEQYF
CDR3 DNA: TGTGCCAGCTCACCTCTCGGACAGAGGTACTCCTACGAGCAGTACTTC

D gene: NA
clone size: many
V gene: TRBV25-1
J gene: TRBJ1-2
CDR3 protein: CASSDLGLSGYTF
CDR3 DNA: TGTGCCAGCAGTGATCTGGGACTCTCCGGCTACACCTTC

D gene: NA
clone size: many
V gene: TRBV28
J gene: TRBJ2-7
CDR3 protein: CASSPVGSQAYEQYF
CDR3 DNA: TGTGCCAGCAGTCCGGTAGGAAGTCAGGCCTACGAGCAGTACTTC

D gene: NA
clone size: many
V gene: TRBV15
J gene: TRBJ1-1
CDR3 protein: CATSRDLRAGTEAFF
CDR3 DNA: TGTGCCACCAGCAGAGATCTCCGGGCGGGGACTGAAGCTTTCTTT

D gene: TRBD1
clone size: many
V gene: TRBV27
J gene: TRBJ2-7
CDR3 protein: CATSTFDPRTGPYEQYF
CDR3 DNA: TGTGCCACTTCAACGTTCGACCCCCGGACAGGGCCCTACGAGCAGTACTTC

D gene: TRBD1
clone size: many
V gene: TRBV28
J gene: TRBJ2-2
CDR3 protein: CASRTFTGQGSTGELFF
CDR3 DNA: TGTGCCAGCAGGACGTTCACAGGACAGGGTAGCACCGGGGAGCTGTTTTTT

D gene: NA
clone size: NA
V gene: TRBV7-9
J gene: TRBJ1-6
CDR3 protein: CASSRDRQPGVALHF
CDR3 DNA: TGTGCCAGCAGCCGAGACCGGCAACCGGGGGTCGCCCTCCACTTT

D gene: TRBD2
clone size: many
V gene: TRBV29-1
J gene: TRBJ2-3
CDR3 protein: CSAGGGAGDTQYF
CDR3 DNA: TGCAGCGCGGGCGGGGGGGCTGGTGATACGCAGTATTTT

D gene: TRBD2
clone size: NA
V gene: TRBV3-1
J gene: TRBJ2-5
CDR3 protein: CASSRYSGGQETQYF
CDR3 DNA: TGTGCCAGCAGCCGATATAGCGGGGGACAAGAGACCCAGTACTTC

D gene: NA
clone size: many
V gene: TRBV7-8
J gene: TRBJ2-3
CDR3 protein: CASGGDTDTQYF
CDR3 DNA: TGTGCCAGCGGAGGGGACACAGATACGCAGTATTTT

D gene: NA
clone size: many
V gene: TRBV20-1
J gene: TRBJ2-2
CDR3 protein: CSARVEPRVIDGELFF
CDR3 DNA: TGCAGTGCTAGAGTGGAACCCCGGGTTATCGACGGGGAGCTGTTTTTT

D gene: TRBD1
clone size: few
V gene: TRBV20-1
J gene: TRBJ1-2
CDR3 protein: CSASPQGTYGYTF
CDR3 DNA: TGCAGTGCTAGTCCACAGGGGACCTATGGCTACACCTTC

D gene: NA
clone size: many
V gene: TRBV6-6
J gene: TRBJ2-7
CDR3 protein: CASSYSMTGNEQYF
CDR3 DNA: TGTGCCAGCAGTTACTCGATGACGGGAAACGAGCAGTACTTC

D gene: NA
clone size: many
V gene: TRBV21-1
J gene: TRBJ2-4
CDR3 protein: CASSKAGTKNIQYF
CDR3 DNA: TGTGCCAGCAGCAAAGCGGGGACCAAAAACATTCAGTACTTC

D gene: NA
clone size: many
V gene: TRBV28
J gene: TRBJ1-6
CDR3 protein: CASTRQDNSPLHF
CDR3 DNA: TGTGCCAGCACCCGACAGGATAATTCACCCCTCCACTTT

D gene: NA
clone size: many
V gene: TRBV29-1
J gene: TRBJ2-5
CDR3 protein: CSSTPPGGETQYF
CDR3 DNA: TGCAGCTCCACCCCCCCGGGCGGGGAGACCCAGTACTTC

D gene: NA
clone size: many
V gene: TRBV15
J gene: TRBJ1-1
CDR3 protein: CATSRQQTIPPEAFF
CDR3 DNA: TGTGCCACCAGCAGACAGCAGACCATACCCCCTGAAGCTTTCTTT

D gene: NA
clone size: NA
V gene: TRBV25-1
J gene: TRBJ2-5
CDR3 protein: CASSEFPETQYF
CDR3 DNA: TGTGCCAGCAGTGAATTCCCAGAGACCCAGTACTTC

D gene: TRBD2
clone size: NA
V gene: TRBV5-1
J gene: TRBJ2-5
CDR3 protein: CASSLGTTQETQYF
CDR3 DNA: TGCGCCAGCAGTCTCGGGACTACCCAAGAGACCCAGTACTTC

D gene: NA
clone size: many
V gene: TRBV19
J gene: TRBJ2-1
CDR3 protein: CATREWVSAGGQEQFF
CDR3 DNA: TGTGCCACCCGAGAATGGGTCTCGGCGGGGGGACAGGAGCAGTTCTTC

D gene: TRBD2
clone size: many
V gene: TRBV20-1
J gene: TRBJ2-7
CDR3 protein: CSARDGGLELNEQYF
CDR3 DNA: TGCAGTGCTAGAGATGGGGGACTAGAGTTAAACGAGCAGTACTTC

D gene: NA
clone size: many
V gene: TRBV20-1
J gene: TRBJ2-1
CDR3 protein: CSARGQGEFF
CDR3 DNA: TGCAGTGCACGGGGGCAAGGGGAGTTCTTC

D gene: TRBD1
clone size: many
V gene: TRBV10-3
J gene: TRBJ2-2
CDR3 protein: CAISDPNNREQGLHTGELFF
CDR3 DNA: TGTGCCATCAGTGATCCAAATAATCGTGAACAGGGGCTACACACCGGGGAGCTGTTTTTT

D gene: TRBD1
clone size: many
V gene: TRBV20-1
J gene: TRBJ2-1
CDR3 protein: CSARHPGQGIYEQFF
CDR3 DNA: TGCAGTGCTAGACATCCGGGACAGGGGATTTATGAGCAGTTCTTC

D gene: NA
clone size: NA
V gene: TRBV13
J gene: TRBJ1-1
CDR3 protein: CASSLRSWSDEAFF
CDR3 DNA: TGTGCCAGCAGCTTAAGATCTTGGTCAGATGAAGCTTTCTTT

D gene: NA
clone size: many
V gene: TRBV30
J gene: TRBJ1-1
CDR3 protein: CAWGPSNTEAFF
CDR3 DNA: TGTGCCTGGGGACCGTCGAACACTGAAGCTTTCTTT

D gene: NA
clone size: many
V gene: TRBV3-1
J gene: TRBJ1-1
CDR3 protein: CASSPEGTGLGEAFF
CDR3 DNA: TGTGCCAGCAGCCCGGAAGGAACAGGCTTGGGTGAAGCTTTCTTT

D gene: TRBD1
clone size: few
V gene: TRBV12-5
J gene: TRBJ2-5
CDR3 protein: CASGFGQGQTQYF
CDR3 DNA: TGTGCTAGTGGTTTTGGACAGGGGCAGACCCAGTACTTC

D gene: NA
clone size: few
V gene: TRBV14
J gene: TRBJ2-1
CDR3 protein: CASSQGYGQPTYNEQFF
CDR3 DNA: TGTGCCAGCAGCCAAGGGTACGGACAGCCGACCTACAATGAGCAGTTCTTC

D gene: NA
clone size: many
V gene: TRBV30
J gene: TRBJ2-7
CDR3 protein: CAWSTGSLYEQYF
CDR3 DNA: TGTGCCTGGAGTACCGGATCGCTCTACGAGCAGTACTTC

D gene: NA
clone size: many
V gene: TRBV9
J gene: TRBJ2-3
CDR3 protein: CASSPTGVPDTQYF
CDR3 DNA: TGTGCCAGCAGCCCAACGGGGGTACCAGATACGCAGTATTTT

D gene: NA
clone size: many
V gene: TRBV11-2
J gene: TRBJ1-5
CDR3 protein: CASSSPKTARNQPQHF
CDR3 DNA: TGTGCCAGCAGCTCACCTAAAACAGCCCGCAATCAGCCCCAGCATTTT

D gene: NA
clone size: many
V gene: TRBV18
J gene: TRBJ2-1
CDR3 protein: CASSKNQGEDEQFF
CDR3 DNA: TGTGCCAGCTCCAAGAACCAGGGGGAGGATGAGCAGTTCTTC

D gene: TRBD1
clone size: many
V gene: TRBV5-1
J gene: TRBJ2-3
CDR3 protein: CASSSDRSSTDTQYF
CDR3 DNA: TGCGCCAGCAGCTCGGACAGGTCGAGCACAGATACGCAGTATTTT

D gene: NA
clone size: many
V gene: TRBV24-1
J gene: TRBJ2-3
CDR3 protein: CATSDLLGGSTDTQYF
CDR3 DNA: TGTGCCACCAGTGATTTGTTGGGGGGTAGCACAGATACGCAGTATTTT

D gene: TRBD1
clone size: NA
V gene: TRBV12-3/TRBV12-4
J gene: TRBJ1-1
CDR3 protein: CASSFSRGRYTEAFF
CDR3 DNA: TGTGCCAGCAGTTTCTCCAGGGGGCGATACACTGAAGCTTTCTTT

D gene: TRBD1
clone size: many
V gene: TRBV12-3/TRBV12-4
J gene: TRBJ1-6
CDR3 protein: CASSNRGSPLHF
CDR3 DNA: TGTGCCAGCAGCAACAGGGGTTCACCCCTCCACTTT

D gene: NA
clone size: many
V gene: TRBV7-2
J gene: TRBJ1-3
CDR3 protein: CASSFLGPSGNTIYF
CDR3 DNA: TGTGCCAGCAGCTTTCTCGGGCCCTCTGGAAACACCATATATTTT

D gene: NA
clone size: many
V gene: TRBV20-1
J gene: TRBJ2-3
CDR3 protein: CSAGVGGVSTDTQYF
CDR3 DNA: TGCAGTGCCGGAGTAGGTGGGGTTAGCACAGATACGCAGTATTTT

D gene: NA
clone size: many
V gene: TRBV27
J gene: TRBJ1-5
CDR3 protein: CASSLLGGSNQPQHF
CDR3 DNA: TGTGCCAGCAGTTTACTAGGGGGTAGCAATCAGCCCCAGCATTTT

D gene: NA
clone size: NA
V gene: TRBV18
J gene: TRBJ1-3
CDR3 protein: CASSPVPSGNTIYF
CDR3 DNA: TGTGCCAGCTCACCAGTTCCCTCTGGAAACACCATATATTTT

D gene: TRBD1
clone size: many
V gene: TRBV6-2/TRBV6-3
J gene: TRBJ2-5
CDR3 protein: CASSRQGQQETQYF
CDR3 DNA: TGTGCCAGCAGTCGACAGGGGCAGCAAGAGACCCAGTACTTC

D gene: NA
clone size: few
V gene: TRBV19
J gene: TRBJ2-5
CDR3 protein: CASSTFPRETQYF
CDR3 DNA: TGTGCCAGTAGTACATTCCCCCGTGAGACCCAGTACTTC

D gene: TRBD1
clone size: many
V gene: TRBV20-1
J gene: TRBJ1-4
CDR3 protein: CSASDWTGSEKLFF
CDR3 DNA: TGCAGTGCTAGTGATTGGACAGGGAGTGAAAAACTGTTTTTT

D gene: NA
clone size: many
V gene: TRBV20-1
J gene: TRBJ2-7
CDR3 protein: CSAKSWGQGYEQYF
CDR3 DNA: TGCAGTGCTAAAAGCTGGGGGCAGGGCTACGAGCAGTACTTC

D gene: TRBD1
clone size: many
V gene: TRBV24-1
J gene: TRBJ1-1
CDR3 protein: CATSRQGIGTEAFF
CDR3 DNA: TGTGCCACCAGCCGACAGGGGATCGGCACTGAAGCTTTCTTT

D gene: NA
clone size: many
V gene: TRBV28
J gene: TRBJ2-7
CDR3 protein: CASSPRHLSYEQYF
CDR3 DNA: TGTGCCAGCAGTCCGCGACACCTCTCCTACGAGCAGTACTTC

D gene: TRBD2
clone size: NA
V gene: TRBV5-1
J gene: TRBJ2-7
CDR3 protein: CASSLRDRLAAQTLSEQYF
CDR3 DNA: TGCGCCAGCAGCTTGCGGGACAGACTAGCGGCCCAAACCCTTTCCGAGCAGTACTTC

D gene: NA
clone size: many
V gene: TRBV12-3/TRBV12-4
J gene: TRBJ1-2
CDR3 protein: CASSAGPIYGYTF
CDR3 DNA: TGTGCCAGCAGTGCCGGGCCGATCTATGGCTACACCTTC

D gene: TRBD2
clone size: many
V gene: TRBV6-1
J gene: TRBJ2-3
CDR3 protein: CASGGVHTDTQYF
CDR3 DNA: TGTGCCAGCGGGGGGGTACACACAGATACGCAGTATTTT

D gene: TRBD2
clone size: NA
V gene: TRBV12-3/TRBV12-4
J gene: TRBJ2-2
CDR3 protein: CASSFSGGRYSGELFF
CDR3 DNA: TGTGCCAGCAGTTTTAGTGGCGGGAGGTACTCCGGGGAGCTGTTTTTT

D gene: NA
clone size: NA
V gene: TRBV5-1
J gene: TRBJ1-1
CDR3 protein: CASSLTTLNTEAFF
CDR3 DNA: TGCGCCAGCAGCTTAACCACTTTGAACACTGAAGCTTTCTTT

D gene: NA
clone size: many
V gene: TRBV20-1
J gene: TRBJ1-2
CDR3 protein: CSATVQGRGGYTF
CDR3 DNA: TGCAGTGCTACAGTACAGGGAAGAGGTGGCTACACCTTC

D gene: NA
clone size: many
V gene: TRBV29-1
J gene: TRBJ2-1
CDR3 protein: CSAVGLSSYNEQFF
CDR3 DNA: TGCAGCGCGGTGGGACTTAGCTCCTACAATGAGCAGTTCTTC

D gene: TRBD2
clone size: NA
V gene: TRBV5-1
J gene: TRBJ2-1
CDR3 protein: CVSSLTSGATNEQFF
CDR3 DNA: TGCGTCAGCAGCTTGACTAGCGGGGCCACCAATGAGCAGTTCTTC

D gene: TRBD1
clone size: many
V gene: TRBV29-1
J gene: TRBJ1-1
CDR3 protein: CSVSQQGIAEAFF
CDR3 DNA: TGCAGCGTTAGTCAACAGGGGATCGCTGAAGCTTTCTTT